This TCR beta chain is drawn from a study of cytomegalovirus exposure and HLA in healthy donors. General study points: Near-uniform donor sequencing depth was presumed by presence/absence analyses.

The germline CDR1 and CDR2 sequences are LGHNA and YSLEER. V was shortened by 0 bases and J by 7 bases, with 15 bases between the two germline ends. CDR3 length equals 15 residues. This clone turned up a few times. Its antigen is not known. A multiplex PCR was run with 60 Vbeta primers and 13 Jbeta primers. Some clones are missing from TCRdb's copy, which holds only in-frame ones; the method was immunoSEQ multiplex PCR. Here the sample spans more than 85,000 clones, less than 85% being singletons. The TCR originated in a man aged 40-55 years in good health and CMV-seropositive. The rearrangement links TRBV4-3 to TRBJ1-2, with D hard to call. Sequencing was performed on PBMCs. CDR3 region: CASSQDPGRARGYTF. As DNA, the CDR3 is TGCGCCAGCAGCCAAGATCCGGGAAGGGCTCGTGGCTACACCTTC.